Below, 6 T cell receptor beta chains from the same sample are listed, as sequenced in a study of blood T cell repertoires in COVID-19. Sequencing was performed with immunoSEQ multiplex PCR; in TCRdb, only in-frame clones are kept and a portion is missing. The sample records 230,000 or so clones, approximately 79% being singletons. Sequencing was done on a sample of peripheral blood. The receptors stem from a human donor in a cohort sampled during active COVID-19.

The chain has TRBV7-8 and TRBJ2-1; D is undetermined. This CDR3 comprises 17 residues. CDR1 SGHVS and CDR2 FQNEAQ come from the germline V gene. V was trimmed by 5 bases and J by 1 base, leaving 18 bases between them. CDR3 sequence: CASSIFTPTYSYNEQFF. DNA of the CDR3: TGTGCCAGCAGCATTTTTACGCCAACCTATTCCTACAATGAGCAGTTCTTC.

This chain uses TRBV7-3 with TRBJ1-3; D possibly corresponds to TRBD1 (5 bases). CDR1 and CDR2 (germline): SGHTA, FQGTGA. V lost 8 bases and J 2 bases, leaving 13 bases between the germline ends. There are 14 residues in the CDR3. The CDR3, as DNA: TGTGCCAGCGGAGGGGAGAAGGCTGGAAACACCATATATTTT. Translation: CASGGEKAGNTIYF. The entire variable domain, with the rest obtained from reference TRBV7-3 and TRBJ1-3, is as follows: GAGVSQTPSNKVTEKGKYVELRCDPISGHTALYWYRQSLGQGPEFLIYFQGTGAADDSGLPNDRFFAVRPEGSVSTLKIQRTERGDSAVYLCASGGEKAGNTIYFGEGSWLTVV.

This chain uses TRBV19 with TRBJ2-4; 13 positions agree with TRBD2. Unmatched junction bases numbered 8, after V lost 5 bases and J lost 1 base. Germline V CDR1 and CDR2: LNHDA, SQIVND (reference sequence). The CDR3 is 18 residues long. In DNA, the CDR3 is TGTGCCAGTAGTTCAGGGACTAGCGGGAAAGTCGCCAAAAACATTCAGTACTTC. This encodes CASSSGTSGKVAKNIQYF.

The gene calls are TRBV4-3 and TRBJ2-7; TRBD2 aligns across 11 bases. V lost 0 bases and J lost 1; bases outside the gene matches: 5. Germline lookup yields CDR1 LGHNA and CDR2 YSLEER. This CDR3 is 17 amino acids long. For the CDR3, the DNA is TGCGCCAGCAGCCAAGAGCGGGGGACTAGCGGTTCCTACGAGCAGTACTTC. Residues: CASSQERGTSGSYEQYF.

V is TRBV19 and J is TRBJ1-5; D ambiguous. Trimming removed 5 bases at V and 4 bases at J, with 15 bases between. CDR3 size: 15 residues. CDR1 is LNHDA, CDR2 SQIVND, per germline (reference sequence). DNA of the CDR3: TGTGCCAGTAGTCTCTCGAAGAGGCCGAATCAGCCCCAGCATTTT. Protein sequence: CASSLSKRPNQPQHF.

This clone was detected once. This chain connects TRBV9 to TRBJ2-2; 9 nucleotides match TRBD1. Germline CDR1 reads SGDLS; CDR2 reads YYNGEE. This CDR3 has 15 amino acids. V was clipped by 4 bases and J by 3 bases; unmatched bases: 4. CDR3 amino acids: CASSLGQGYTGELFF. CDR3 in DNA: TGTGCCAGCAGCCTGGGACAGGGTTACACCGGGGAGCTGTTTTTT.